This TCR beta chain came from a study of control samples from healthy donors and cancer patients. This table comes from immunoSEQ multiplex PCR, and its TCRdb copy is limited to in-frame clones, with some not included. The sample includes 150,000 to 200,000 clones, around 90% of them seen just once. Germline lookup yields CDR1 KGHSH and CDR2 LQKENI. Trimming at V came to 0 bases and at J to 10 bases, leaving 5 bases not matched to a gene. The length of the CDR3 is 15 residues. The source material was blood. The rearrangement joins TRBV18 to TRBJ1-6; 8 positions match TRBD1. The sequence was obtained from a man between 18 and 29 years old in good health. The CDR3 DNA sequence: TGTGCCAGCTCACCACCCGCAGGGGGCAACTCACCCCTCCACTTT. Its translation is CASSPPAGGNSPLHF.